Included here is one TCR beta chain sequence, with context. What it binds is not known. These data originate in a study of CXCR3-negative and CXCR3-positive naive CD8 T cells. Through 5' RACE with UMI labels, the TRB cDNA libraries were prepared. No DNA is given; TCRdb re-called the 5' RACE reads and lists each CDR3 protein once. Its listing shows 90,000 to 100,000 distinct CDR3 sequences. The V gene's germline CDR1 is SQVTM and CDR2 ANQGSEA. The CDR3 loop spans 15 amino acids. The study's findings and limits: CXCR3-expressing naive cells carried TRB CDR3s more hydrophobic than those of CXCR3-negative naive cells. Memory cells diverged, while naive CXCR3-positive and CXCR3-negative cells had similar TRBV-TRBJ usage. Expression of CXCR3 was partially reduced after cryopreservation, and fresh PBMCs were used in most assays.

V and J are TRBV29-1 and TRBJ2-7; without DNA, the TCRdb call of TRBD1 cannot be checked. Sequencing input: naive CXCR3- CD8+ T cells from blood. This sample's subset: CD45RO-CCR7+CD27+CD95- naive CD8+ T cells lacking CXCR3 (TNR3-). The receptor comes from a human donor in good health. Some clones in this sample may be carry-over from other donors' samples. CDR3 in amino acids: CSVEAPGQPTYEQYF.